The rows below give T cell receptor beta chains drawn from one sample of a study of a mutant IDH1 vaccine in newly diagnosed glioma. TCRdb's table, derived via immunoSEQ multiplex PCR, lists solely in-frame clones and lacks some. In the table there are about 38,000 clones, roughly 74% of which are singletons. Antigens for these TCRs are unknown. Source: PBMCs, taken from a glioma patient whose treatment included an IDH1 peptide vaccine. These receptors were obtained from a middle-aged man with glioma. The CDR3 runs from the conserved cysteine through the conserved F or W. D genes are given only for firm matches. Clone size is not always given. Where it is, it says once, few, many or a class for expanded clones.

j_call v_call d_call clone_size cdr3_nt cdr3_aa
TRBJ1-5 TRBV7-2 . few TGTGCCAGCAGCTGGTCGGGGGGGAATCAGCCCCAGCATTTT CASSWSGGNQPQHF
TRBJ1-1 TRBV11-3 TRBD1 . TGTGCCAGCAGCTTAGGACAGGGTGAAGCTTTCTTT CASSLGQGEAFF
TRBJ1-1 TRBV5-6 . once TGTGCCAGCTTCGGAGTCCAGGTTTTTTTTCGACGGACTGAAGCTTTCTTT CASFGVQVFFRRTEAFF
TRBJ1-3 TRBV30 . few TGTGCCTGGAGTGTAGATTCAGGGGTTGGAAACACCATATATTTT CAWSVDSGVGNTIYF
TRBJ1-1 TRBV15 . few TGTGCCACCAGCAGTCAAGCGAACACTGAAGCTTTCTTT CATSSQANTEAFF
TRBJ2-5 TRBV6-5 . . TGTGCCAGCAGTTCCGGGGTCCAGAGACCCCAGTACTTC CASSSGVQRPQYF
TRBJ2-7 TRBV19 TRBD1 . TGTGCCAGTTCCGGGACAGGGGATGACGAGCAGTACTTC CASSGTGDDEQYF
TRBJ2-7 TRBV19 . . TGTGCCAGTAGTCTTGATGGGACGTCCGGCTCCTACGAGCAGTACTTC CASSLDGTSGSYEQYF
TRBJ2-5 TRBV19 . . TGTGCCAGTAGTAGAGGGGACAAGCAAGAGACCCAGTACTTC CASSRGDKQETQYF
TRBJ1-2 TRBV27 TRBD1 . TGTGCCAGCAGTAATCTTGGGACAGGGCCGGATGGCTACACCTTC CASSNLGTGPDGYTF
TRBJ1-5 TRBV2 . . TGTGCCAGCAGGGGACCCATGATCAATCAGCCCCAGCATTTT CASRGPMINQPQHF
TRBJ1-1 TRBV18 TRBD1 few TGTGCCAGCTCACAGGGACAGGGCTCTTATGAAGCTTTCTTT CASSQGQGSYEAFF
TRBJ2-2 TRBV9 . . TGTGCCAGCAGGGCCCAGGGGGGCACCGGGGAGCTGTTTTTT CASRAQGGTGELFF
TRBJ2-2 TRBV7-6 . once TGTGCCAGCAGCTCTCAGTTGGGAACCCCCGGGGAGCTGTTTTTT CASSSQLGTPGELFF
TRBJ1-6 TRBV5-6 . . TGTGCCAGCAGCCCCACGGTTAATTCACCCCTCCACTTT CASSPTVNSPLHF
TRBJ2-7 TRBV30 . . TGTGCCTGCATGACAGGACCCGGCGAGCAGTACTTC CACMTGPGEQYF
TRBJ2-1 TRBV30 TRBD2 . TGTGCCTGGAGTGAGGGTAGCGGGGTGTACAATGAGCAGTTCTTC CAWSEGSGVYNEQFF
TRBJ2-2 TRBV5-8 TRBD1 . TGTGCCAGCAGCAGGGACAGGGGACTTAACACCGGGGAGCTGTTTTTT CASSRDRGLNTGELFF
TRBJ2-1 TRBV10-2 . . TGCGCCAGCAGCATCGCGGAATACAATGAGCAGTTCTTC CASSIAEYNEQFF
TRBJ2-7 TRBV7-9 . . TGTGCCAGCAGCCCCACCCCCCGAGACCAGCAGTACTTC CASSPTPRDQQYF
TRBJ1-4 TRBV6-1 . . TGTGCCAGCAGTGAATTACAGGGTTCAAATGAAAAACTGTTTTTT CASSELQGSNEKLFF